Listed here is a single T cell receptor beta chain. Its antigen is still unknown. The data were obtained in a study of CD8+ T cells in alopecia areata. About the research overall: Administration of oral tofacitinib to treated patients was at 5 to 10 mg twice daily. Treatment with tofacitinib (6 to 18 months) was followed by 6 months off drug. Study-level points and caveats: TCR sharing across patients was less clear than in mice, possibly HLA-related.

Investigators isolated RNA and reverse transcribed it into cDNA to act as the sequencing template. The table came from immunoSEQ multiplex PCR; TCRdb's copy has only in-frame clones and leaves some out. The repertoire includes about 12,000 clones, about 60% of them detected once, and about 14% sits in the top ten. Germline V lookup: CDR1 KGHSH, CDR2 LQKENI. The CDR3 length is 15 residues. V was trimmed by 3 bases and J by 4 bases, leaving 13 bases between them. Specimens obtained from alopecia areata patients comprised lesional scalp punch biopsies and peripheral blood. Sequenced material: skin. The gene calls are TRBV18 and TRBJ1-5; no clear D gene. The TCR sequence derives from a human donor with alopecia areata. DNA of the CDR3: TGTGCCAGCTCACCTGTCACAGCCCAGAATCAGCCCCAGCATTTT. Translation gives CASSPVTAQNQPQHF.